This T cell receptor (beta chain) stems from a study of PD-L1 blockade in urothelial cancer. Study details: Males with bladder-origin urothelial cancer constituted about nine tenths of the roughly 29 patients.

Repertoires were generated with immunoSEQ multiplex PCR, while TCRdb's copy carries only in-frame clones and drops some. The profile shows under 120,000 clones, approximately 85% of them singletons. J gave up 3 bases and V 4 bases, and 8 bases lay outside the gene matches. Germline V gene lookup returns CDR1 SGHNT and CDR2 YENEEA. The CDR3 has 16 amino acids. The sample was PBMCs, taken around atezolizumab (anti-PD-L1) treatment. The receptor's source is a man aged 50 or older with urothelial cancer. The chain recombines TRBV11-3 with TRBJ2-2; TRBD1 agrees at 7 bases. CDR3 loop: CASSYTGAGDTGELFF. As DNA, the CDR3 is TGTGCCAGCAGCTACACAGGGGCGGGCGACACCGGGGAGCTGTTTTTT.